This TCR beta chain is drawn from a study of control samples from healthy donors and cancer patients. Germline-derived CDR1 and CDR2 are SEHNR and FQNEAQ (reference sequence). V dropped 5 bases and J dropped 6 bases, with 11 bases sitting between them. The CDR3 covers 12 residues. Using immunoSEQ multiplex PCR, the repertoire was profiled, and TCRdb retains in-frame clones only, with some absent. The table shows about 28,000 clones, with roughly nine tenths occurring only once. The chain uses TRBV7-9 and TRBJ2-7; D uncertain. This clonotype was obtained from a man in his forties or fifties with lung cancer. What was sequenced was PBMCs. In DNA form, the CDR3 reads TGTGCCAGCAGCCAATCGGTTAGCGAGCAGTACTTC. Protein: CASSQSVSEQYF.